Listed here is a single T cell receptor beta chain. Its antigen is as yet unknown. The data derive from a study of cytomegalovirus exposure and HLA in healthy donors. There are 17 residues in the CDR3. Germline V gene sequence: CDR1 MNHEY, CDR2 SMNVEV (reference sequence). The V gene end was trimmed by 5 bases and the J gene end by 0 bases; junction bases not matched to a gene: 9. General study points: Excluded: some indistinguishable V segments such as TRBV6-2 and TRBV6-3. In presence/absence analyses, roughly uniform sequencing depth across donors was assumed.

A multiplex PCR was run with 60 Vbeta primers and 13 Jbeta primers. This table comes from immunoSEQ multiplex PCR, and its TCRdb copy is limited to in-frame clones, with some not included. The sample records 95,000 to 100,000 clones, roughly 74% being singletons. Input material: PBMCs. This TCR was recovered from a woman in her 40s in good health and CMV-seronegative. V is TRBV27 and J is TRBJ2-2; 7 positions agree with TRBD1. CDR3 region: CASSLPGTVTNTGELFF. CDR3 sequence (DNA): TGTGCCAGCAGTCTACCCGGGACAGTTACGAACACCGGGGAGCTGTTTTTT.